This T cell receptor beta chain was sequenced during a study of T-cell reconstitution after alpha-beta-depleted transplantation in children. Overall study results and limits: The main origin of T-cell counts and diversity one year after transplant was newly produced T cells. Several hundred expanded graft clones reportedly were the source of alpha-beta T cells about two months after transplant.

Ten or more counts support this clonotype. Its antigen is currently unknown. Germline values: CDR1 SQVTM, CDR2 ANQGSEA. Trimming took off 0 bases at V and 0 bases at J, with 12 bases between the two ends. The CDR3 runs to 16 residues. A TCRbeta library incorporating unique molecular identifiers was prepared. TCRdb processed the PCR reads anew with MiXCR; each CDR3 protein has one entry. The data show some 460,000 distinct CDR3 sequences, 15% to 20% seen once. The chain is built from TRBV29-1 and TRBJ2-1; the D gene is possibly TRBD2 (5 bases). The starting material was PBMCs, mostly from graft donor cells, obtained 360 days after TCRalphabeta/CD19-depleted stem cell transplant. The sequence was collected from a boy in the first two years of life who had a stem cell transplant for Wiskott-Aldrich syndrome, so the T cells may come from the graft donor. CDR3 sequence reads: CSVEEREGSSYNEQFF. DNA for the CDR3: TGCAGCGTTGAAGAACGGGAAGGTAGCTCCTACAATGAGCAGTTCTTC.